These 24 T cell receptor beta chains originate from one sample sequenced in a study of human T cells and chemical hapten exposure. One entry per CDR3 protein results from TCRdb running MiXCR on the RACE reads. This table has approximately 45,000 distinct CDR3 sequences, roughly 4.5% appearing once. Time point specified: healthy volunteer bleed at 2 weeks. Unfractionated whole blood yielded total RNA. The sample taken for sequencing was whole blood. The receptors here all came from a female donor in good health. Some clones in this sample may be carry-over from other donors' samples.

This clonotype was observed at least ten times. V usage is TRBV11-3 and J usage is TRBJ2-3; D may be TRBD2 (5 bases). V was clipped by 1 base and J by 4 bases, with 9 bases between them. Germline V gives CDR1 SGHNT, CDR2 YENEEA. This CDR3 has 14 residues. CDR3 sequence: CASSLGTGADTQYF. The CDR3 coding sequence is TGTGCCAGCAGCTTAGGCACCGGGGCAGATACGCAGTATTTT.

This clonotype has ten or more counts. The chain has TRBV2 and TRBJ1-1; D is possibly TRBD1 (5 bases). Trimming removed 3 bases at V and 0 bases at J, with 8 bases between. The CDR3 extends over 14 amino acids. Germline values: CDR1 SNHLY, CDR2 FYNNEI. CDR3 DNA: TGTGCCAGCAGTGAGCAGGGCATGAACACTGAAGCTTTCTTT. Protein sequence: CASSEQGMNTEAFF.

A few counts support this clonotype. Written as DNA, the CDR3 is TGTGCCAGCAGTTGGGCAGGCCCCAACACTGAAGCTTTCTTT. Its protein is CASSWAGPNTEAFF. The rearrangement uses TRBV27 and TRBJ1-1, with D uncertain. V was cut by 4 bases and J by 2 bases, with 11 bases left in between. The CDR3 consists of 14 residues. Germline CDR1 is MNHEY and CDR2 is SMNVEV (reference sequence).

There are many counts of this clonotype. The genes are TRBV7-2 and TRBJ2-1, with a tentative D call TRBD2 (7 bases). Looked up from germline, CDR1 is SGHTA and CDR2 is FQGNSA. V gave up 4 bases and J gave up 7 bases, with 17 bases separating them. The CDR3 has 15 residues. The CDR3: CASSSGERGGNEQFF. CDR3 nucleotide sequence: TGTGCCAGCAGCTCAGGGGAGCGGGGTGGAAATGAGCAGTTCTTC.

The table lists this clonotype with a few counts. The chain recombines TRBV6-6 with TRBJ1-5; D is perhaps TRBD1 (6 bases). The CDR3 loop spans 15 amino acids. V gave up 9 bases and J gave up 5 bases, with 20 bases separating them. Per germline, CDR1 MNHNY and CDR2 SVGAGI (reference sequence). The CDR3 DNA reads as TGTGCCAGTGATCTCCGAGGGGGGCGGGATCAGCCCCAGCATTTT. It codes for CASDLRGGRDQPQHF.

This clonotype was seen at least ten times. The rearrangement links TRBV6-6 to TRBJ1-3, with D perhaps matching TRBD1 (5 bases). Trimming cost V 0 bases and J 4 bases, with 16 bases left between them. The CDR3 sequence is 17 residues long. Germline CDR1 is MNHNY and CDR2 is SVGAGI (reference sequence). In DNA form, the CDR3 reads TGTGCCAGCAGTTACTCAGTCCCCGCTGGGGGGGGAAACACCATATATTTT. Translated, it gives CASSYSVPAGGGNTIYF.

Many counts were recorded for this clonotype. The rearrangement joins TRBV20-1 to TRBJ2-7; D might be TRBD1 (7 bases). This CDR3 contains 13 residues. Germline V gene sequence: CDR1 DFQATT, CDR2 SNEGSKA (reference sequence). V was trimmed by 3 bases and J by 0 bases, leaving 9 bases between them. The CDR3 DNA reads as TGCAGTGCTAGCAGGGGGGACTCCTACGAGCAGTACTTC. It yields the protein CSASRGDSYEQYF.

CDR3 bases: TGTGCCAGCAGCTTAGGGATGTCAGGTGGATCTGAAGCTTTCTTT. Its translation: CASSLGMSGGSEAFF. The chain carries TRBV7-9 and TRBJ1-1; the D is unclear. The CDR3 extends over 15 amino acids. CDR1 SEHNR and CDR2 FQNEAQ come from the germline V gene (reference sequence). Trimming took 1 base from V and 6 from J, leaving 15 bases between them.

This clonotype came up many times. This sequence joins TRBV7-9 and TRBJ1-1; a possible D gene is TRBD1 (5 bases). The CDR3 consists of 13 residues. CDR1 is SEHNR and CDR2 is FQNEAQ in the germline V gene (reference sequence). Trimming stripped 3 bases from V and 3 bases from J, with 8 bases between. DNA of the CDR3: TGTGCCAGCAGCTTGACAGTAGACACTGAAGCTTTCTTT. Protein product: CASSLTVDTEAFF.

This clonotype occurred many times. This chain connects TRBV6-1 to TRBJ1-5, with D tentatively TRBD1 (5 bases). This CDR3 region has 15 residues. V gave up 4 bases and J gave up 2 bases, with 12 bases separating them. The germline V gene encodes CDR1 MNHNS and CDR2 SASEGT. This CDR3 reads CASSVSTGGNQPQHF. For the CDR3, the DNA is TGTGCCAGCAGTGTCTCCACGGGGGGCAATCAGCCCCAGCATTTT.

The CDR3 spells CASSPLSEEPQHF. CDR3 DNA: TGTGCCAGCAGCCCCTTATCGGAGGAGCCCCAGCATTTT. J is TRBJ1-5 and V is TRBV6-1; unclear D gene. Trimming pared 6 bases from V and 8 bases from J, leaving 14 bases between. The CDR3 runs to 13 residues. Per germline, CDR1 MNHNS and CDR2 SASEGT.

This clonotype has a count of ten or more. V usage is TRBV12-3 or TRBV12-4 and J usage is TRBJ1-1; D unclear. The CDR3 loop spans 15 amino acids. V lost 2 bases and J 0 bases, leaving 10 bases between the germline ends. CDR3 nucleotide sequence: TGTGCCAGCAGTTTAATAGGCAGCCTGAACACTGAAGCTTTCTTT. Protein product: CASSLIGSLNTEAFF.

This clonotype was found many times. J is TRBJ1-5 and V is TRBV29-1, with D maybe TRBD1 (6 bases). V lost 7 bases and J lost 1, with 11 bases in between. Germline CDR1 is SQVTM and CDR2 is ANQGSEA. The CDR3 covers 13 residues. The CDR3 region is CSGSRGSNQPQHF. The CDR3 DNA is TGCAGCGGAAGCAGGGGAAGCAATCAGCCCCAGCATTTT.

This clonotype occurred many times. The rearrangement links TRBV12-3 or TRBV12-4 to TRBJ1-6, with TRBD1 matching over 7 bases. After removal of 6 bases from V and 9 bases from J, the junction contained 11 bases not matched to a gene. The CDR3 is 15 residues long. CDR3 coding DNA: TGTGCCAGCAGACCGACCAGGGGGGTGACTTCACCCCTCCACTTT. Translated: CASRPTRGVTSPLHF.

In this sample, this clonotype turned up a few times. The V gene is TRBV5-1, the J gene TRBJ2-3, with a tentative D call TRBD2 (7 bases). The V gene's germline CDR1 is SGHRS and CDR2 YFSETQ. V shed 5 bases and J shed 4 bases, with 14 bases lying between them. The CDR3 is made up of 14 amino acids. The CDR3 region has the DNA TGCGCCAGCAGGTGGGGGGGGGCGGCAGATACGCAGTATTTT. Translation gives CASRWGGAADTQYF.

This clonotype was seen many times. This chain connects TRBV12-3 or TRBV12-4 to TRBJ2-3; D perhaps matches TRBD2 (5 bases). Trimming pared 0 bases from V and 4 bases from J, leaving 5 bases between. The CDR3 length is 13 residues. CDR3 protein: CASSLARADTQYF. The CDR3 DNA reads as TGTGCCAGCAGTTTAGCGAGGGCAGATACGCAGTATTTT.

This clonotype was observed many times. The gene calls are TRBV4-2 and TRBJ1-6, with 7 bases matching TRBD1. Germline CDR1 reads LGHNA; CDR2 reads YNFKEQ. Trimming removed 5 bases from V and 4 bases from J; junction bases left unmatched: 11. CDR3 length: 17 amino acids. Here the CDR3 reads CASSSVQGMVYNSPLHF. In DNA, the CDR3 is TGTGCCAGCAGCTCCGTACAGGGGATGGTGTATAATTCACCCCTCCACTTT.

This clonotype has a count of ten or more. The chain employs TRBV6-2 or TRBV6-3 and TRBJ2-3; D is unresolved. This CDR3 contains 13 residues. From germline, CDR1 is MNHEY and CDR2 SVGEGT. V lost 7 bases, J lost 5 bases, and 13 bases lay in between. In DNA form, the CDR3 reads TGTGCCAGCAAAGTCTTAGACGGAGATACGCAGTATTTT. Its translation is CASKVLDGDTQYF.

This clonotype was seen ten or more times. The chain combines TRBV10-3 with TRBJ1-5, with TRBD1 matching over 10 bases. V shed 10 bases and J 1 base; nucleotides not matched to a gene: 7. Per germline, CDR1 ENHRY and CDR2 SYGVKD. This CDR3 comprises 15 residues. CDR3 nucleotides: TGTGCCAGTGGGACAGGGGAGGGAAGCAATCAGCCCCAGCATTTT. Translated, it gives CASGTGEGSNQPQHF.

This clonotype was seen ten or more times. The chain employs TRBV12-3 or TRBV12-4 and TRBJ1-5; D remains ambiguous. V lost 6 bases and J lost 3, with 9 bases in between. CDR3 length: 13 residues. CDR3 DNA sequence: TGTGCCAGCAGCACAATGGACAATCAGCCCCAGCATTTT. Translating it yields CASSTMDNQPQHF.

This clonotype was recorded at least ten times. The chain combines TRBV12-3 or TRBV12-4 with TRBJ2-2; 9 nucleotides agree with TRBD1. The CDR3 length is 14 residues. The V segment lost 6 bases and the J segment 4 bases; nucleotides outside the gene matches: 3. For the CDR3, the DNA is TGTGCCAGCAGGGGACAGGGTTTCACCGGGGAGCTGTTTTTT. This encodes CASRGQGFTGELFF.

This clonotype was counted between two and nine times. The rearrangement links TRBV5-4 to TRBJ2-1; TRBD1 matches at 9 bases. CDR1 is SGHNT, CDR2 YYREEE, per germline (reference sequence). The length of the CDR3 is 13 residues. J was trimmed by 10 bases and V by 4 bases; bases with no gene match: 6. CDR3 loop: CASSTRTGGEQFF. CDR3 DNA: TGTGCCAGCAGCACAAGAACAGGGGGCGAGCAGTTCTTC. The complete variable domain, with remaining parts taken from reference TRBV5-4 and TRBJ2-1, reads ETGVTQSPTHLIKTRGQQVTLRCSSQSGHNTVSWYQQALGQGPQFIFQYYREEENGRGNFPPRFSGLQFPNYSSELNVNALELDDSALYLCASSTRTGGEQFFGPGTRLTVL.

This clonotype was counted only a few times. The chain recombines TRBV6-1 with TRBJ2-7, with D possibly TRBD1 on 6 matching bases. Trimming took 7 bases from V and 1 from J, leaving 14 bases between them. In germline, CDR1 is MNHNS, CDR2 SASEGT. This CDR3 is 14 amino acids long. The CDR3 nucleotides are TGTGCCAGCACATTGGACAGTGGTTCCTACGAGCAGTACTTC. It codes for CASTLDSGSYEQYF.

This clonotype occurred many times. The junction does not match germline at one end; this may be a read error. The V call is TRBV10-3, the J call TRBJ2-2; no definite D call. In germline, CDR1 is ENHRY, CDR2 SYGVKD. The CDR3 runs 12 residues. The CDR3 DNA is TGTGCCTTCAGACCAAACACCGGGGAGCTGTTTTTT. Its translation is CAFRPNTGELFF.